These 8 T cell receptor beta chains share one sample of origin, sequenced in a study of massively parallel sequencing of T cell beta chains. TCRdb recomputed calls from the 5' RACE reads with MiXCR, one row per CDR3 protein. The data contain 3,500 to 5,000 distinct CDR3 sequences, approximately 35% of them singletons. The sample was commercial RNA from peripheral blood pooled from many donors. The source of these receptors is a pool of human donors in good health; the sample was commercial RNA pooled from many donors.

This clonotype has only a few counts. J is TRBJ2-5 and V is TRBV11-3; no firm D call. The CDR3 runs 15 residues. CDR1 SGHNT and CDR2 YENEEA come from the germline V gene. The ends were cut back, 1 base at V and 5 bases at J, with 14 bases in the middle. The DNA for the CDR3 is TGTGCCAGCAGCTTAGTAGGCCCTAATTCGGAGACCCAGTACTTC. Protein: CASSLVGPNSETQYF.

A few counts support this clonotype. The J gene is TRBJ2-5, the V gene TRBV29-1; TRBD1 matches at 9 bases. V gave up 0 bases and J gave up 2 bases; unmatched junction bases: 7. CDR3 length: 16 amino acids. Germline loops: CDR1 SQVTM, CDR2 ANQGSEA. The CDR3 protein is CSVEDRDRAEQETQYF. The DNA for the CDR3 is TGCAGCGTTGAAGATCGGGACAGGGCCGAACAAGAGACCCAGTACTTC.

This clonotype was seen just once. The V gene is TRBV18, the J gene TRBJ2-5; 9 bases match TRBD1. This CDR3 is 14 amino acids long. Germline V gives CDR1 KGHSH, CDR2 LQKENI. Trimming took 6 bases from V and 5 from J; bases not matched to a gene: 7. This CDR3 is CASSPTGGWETQYF. The CDR3 DNA reads TGTGCCAGCTCCCCCACAGGGGGCTGGGAGACCCAGTACTTC.

The J gene is TRBJ2-2, the V gene TRBV29-1; D might be TRBD2 (6 bases). V lost 2 bases and J lost 4, with 8 bases in between. This CDR3 region has 13 residues. CDR1 is SQVTM, CDR2 ANQGSEA, per germline. The CDR3 bases are TGCAGCGTTGAAAGGGGAGGCACCGGGGAGCTGTTTTTT. Translating gives CSVERGGTGELFF.

This clonotype was seen more than once but under ten times. CDR3 loop: CSVDGGREETQYF. CDR3 nucleotide sequence: TGCAGCGTTGACGGGGGGCGAGAAGAGACCCAGTACTTC. This rearrangement joins TRBV29-1 to TRBJ2-5; possible D gene TRBD2, 7 bases. Trimming shortened V by 3 bases and J by 3 bases, and 11 bases separated the two germline ends. Germline V lookup: CDR1 SQVTM, CDR2 ANQGSEA. This CDR3 has 13 residues. Filled out from reference TRBV29-1 and TRBJ2-5, the complete variable domain reads SAVISQKPSRDICQRGTSLTIQCQVDSQVTMMFWYRQQPGQSLTLIATANQGSEATYESGFVIDKFPISRPNLTFSTLTVSNMSPEDSSIYLCSVDGGREETQYFGPGTRLLVL.

The chain carries TRBV5-4 and TRBJ2-1; 7 nucleotides align to TRBD2. The V segment lost 1 base and the J segment 7 bases; nucleotides outside the gene matches: 8. The germline gives CDR1 SGHNT, CDR2 YYREEE (reference sequence). The CDR3 length is 15 residues. CDR3 nucleotide sequence: TGTGCCAGCAGCTTGACGCTAGCGGCTCTTAATGAGCAGTTCTTC. Protein product: CASSLTLAALNEQFF.

The V call is TRBV7-6, the J call TRBJ1-4, with D possibly being TRBD1 (5 bases). Germline loops: CDR1 SGHVS, CDR2 FNYEAQ. Trimming left V 0 bases short and J 13 bases short, with 6 bases between. CDR3 length equals 11 residues. CDR3: CASSLAGALFF. The DNA for the CDR3 is TGTGCCAGCAGCTTAGCTGGGGCACTGTTTTTT.

The chain combines TRBV5-1 with TRBJ2-1; TRBD1 aligns across 8 bases. Germline loops: CDR1 SGHRS, CDR2 YFSETQ. This CDR3 spans 14 amino acids. The trim removed 4 bases at V and 8 bases at J, leaving 8 bases unmatched. This chain's CDR3 is CASSPISTGDEQFF. In DNA, the CDR3 is TGCGCCAGCAGCCCCATATCGACAGGGGATGAGCAGTTCTTC.